A single sample gave rise to the 8 T cell receptor beta chains below, sequenced in a study of CD8 T cells in Susac syndrome. After extraction with the RNeasy kit, about 0.45 to 1 ug of the RNA was reverse transcribed using random hexamers. Each CDR3 protein gets one entry after TCRdb re-called the immunoSEQ multiplex PCR reads with MiXCR. This sample has 150,000 to 180,000 distinct CDR3 sequences, with approximately 95% found just once. Input material: CD4+ T cells from PBMCs. Source of these receptors: a human donor with Susac syndrome.

The chain carries TRBV20-1 and TRBJ2-1; 13 bases agree with TRBD2. This CDR3 is built from 19 residues. The germline V gene has CDR1 DFQATT and CDR2 SNEGSKA (reference sequence). The V and J ends lost 5 bases and 0 bases, in that order; junction bases with no gene match: 13. The CDR3 reads CSAQGGGTSGVSSYNEQFF. In DNA form, the CDR3 reads TGCAGTGCTCAAGGAGGGGGGACTAGCGGGGTGAGCTCCTACAATGAGCAGTTCTTC.

The chain employs TRBV2 and TRBJ1-5; 7 bases agree with TRBD1. The CDR3 runs 16 residues. Germline V CDR1 and CDR2: SNHLY, FYNNEI. The V and J ends lost 8 bases and 0 bases, in that order; junction bases with no gene match: 10. This chain's CDR3 is CASRRGRGNSNQPQHF. The CDR3 DNA reads as TGTGCCAGCCGCAGGGGGAGGGGAAATAGCAATCAGCCCCAGCATTTT.

The chain has TRBV9 and TRBJ2-1; TRBD2 matches at 8 bases. CDR3 length equals 15 residues. V lost 3 bases and J lost 0; bases outside the gene matches: 2. Germline CDR1 reads SGDLS; CDR2 reads YYNGEE. CDR3 region: CASSARGGSYNEQFF. The CDR3, as DNA: TGTGCCAGCAGCGCCCGGGGGGGCTCCTACAATGAGCAGTTCTTC. The entire variable domain, with the rest obtained from reference TRBV9 and TRBJ2-1, is as follows: DSGVTQTPKHLITATGQRVTLRCSPRSGDLSVYWYQQSLDQGLQFLIQYYNGEERAKGNILERFSAQQFPDLHSELNLSSLELGDSALYFCASSARGGSYNEQFFGPGTRLTVL.

The V call is TRBV29-1, the J call TRBJ2-3; 9 nucleotides align to TRBD2. Germline V lookup: CDR1 SQVTM, CDR2 ANQGSEA. V gave up 6 bases and J gave up 3 bases; unmatched junction bases: 4. The CDR3 is 13 amino acids. The CDR3 coding sequence is TGCAGCGTGCGGGGGGGCGGTACAGATACGCAGTATTTT. It specifies CSVRGGGTDTQYF.

The chain has TRBV9 and TRBJ1-1, with D uncertain. Deletions cut 4 bases from V and 4 bases from J, with 11 bases between. The CDR3 runs 13 residues. Germline lookup yields CDR1 SGDLS and CDR2 YYNGEE. As DNA, the CDR3 is TGTGCCAGCAGCTATAACGGGGTCACTGAAGCTTTCTTT. Translation: CASSYNGVTEAFF.

This chain uses TRBV29-1 with TRBJ2-2; D possibly uses TRBD1 or TRBD2 (6 bases each). Trimming removed 6 bases at V and 6 bases at J, with 11 bases between. CDR3 length: 12 residues. Per germline, CDR1 SQVTM and CDR2 ANQGSEA. The DNA for the CDR3 is TGCAGCGTACGGGGGCGGCCCGGGGAGCTGTTTTTT. This translates into CSVRGRPGELFF.

The rearrangement uses TRBV7-2 and TRBJ2-7; D gene unclear. The CDR3 spans 12 residues. Germline loops: CDR1 SGHTA, CDR2 FQGNSA. Trimming stripped 5 bases from V and 5 bases from J, with 10 bases between. The CDR3 DNA reads TGTGCCAGCAGCGCGACTCCCCACGAGCAGTACTTC. Translated, it gives CASSATPHEQYF.

V is TRBV27 and J is TRBJ1-2; 9 positions match TRBD1. The CDR3 sequence is 13 residues long. The V segment lost 4 bases and the J segment 10 bases; nucleotides outside the gene matches: 7. The germline CDR1 and CDR2 sequences are MNHEY and SMNVEV (reference sequence). In nucleotides, the CDR3 is TGTGCCAGCAGTTCCTCGGGACAGGGACTCTACACCTTC. Residues: CASSSSGQGLYTF.